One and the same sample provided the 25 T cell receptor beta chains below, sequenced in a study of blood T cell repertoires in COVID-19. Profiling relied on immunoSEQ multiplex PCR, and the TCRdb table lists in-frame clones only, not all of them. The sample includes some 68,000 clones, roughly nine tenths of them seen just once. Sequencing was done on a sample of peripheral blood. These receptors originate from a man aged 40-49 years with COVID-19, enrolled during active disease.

The CDR3: CASSSQGEGQPQHF. The DNA of the CDR3 is TGTGCCAGCAGTTCCCAGGGGGAAGGTCAGCCCCAGCATTTT. V gene TRBV2 combines with J gene TRBJ1-5; 7 nucleotides agree with TRBD1. The CDR3 is 14 residues long. Germline-derived CDR1 and CDR2 are SNHLY and FYNNEI. The V and J ends lost 5 bases and 6 bases, in that order; junction bases with no gene match: 7.

The CDR3 DNA is TGTGCCAGCAGAGGCCCCGGGACTTCGGACACCTTC. This encodes CASRGPGTSDTF. The chain combines TRBV7-8 with TRBJ1-2; maybe TRBD1 (5 bases). The germline V gene encodes CDR1 SGHVS and CDR2 FQNEAQ. The CDR3 runs 12 residues. V lost 6 bases to trimming and J lost 12 bases, with 17 bases between them.

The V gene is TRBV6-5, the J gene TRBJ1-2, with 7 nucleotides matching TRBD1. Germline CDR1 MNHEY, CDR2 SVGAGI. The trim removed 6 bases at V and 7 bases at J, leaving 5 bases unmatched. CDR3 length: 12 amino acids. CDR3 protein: CASRRGLVGYTF. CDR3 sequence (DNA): TGTGCCAGCAGGAGGGGGCTCGTTGGCTACACCTTC.

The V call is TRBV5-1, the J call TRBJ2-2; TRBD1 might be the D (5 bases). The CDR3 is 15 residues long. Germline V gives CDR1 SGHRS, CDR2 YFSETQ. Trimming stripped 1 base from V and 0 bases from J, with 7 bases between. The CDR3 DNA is TGCGCCAGCAGCTTGATAGGGGCGAACACCGGGGAGCTGTTTTTT. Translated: CASSLIGANTGELFF.

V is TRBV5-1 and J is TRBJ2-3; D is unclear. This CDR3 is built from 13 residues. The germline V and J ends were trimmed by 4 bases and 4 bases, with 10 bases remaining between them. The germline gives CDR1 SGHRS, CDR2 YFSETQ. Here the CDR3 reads CASSISNPDTQYF. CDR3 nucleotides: TGCGCCAGCAGCATTAGTAACCCAGATACGCAGTATTTT. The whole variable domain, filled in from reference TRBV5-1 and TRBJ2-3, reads KAGVTQTPRYLIKTRGQQVTLSCSPISGHRSVSWYQQTPGQGLQFLFEYFSETQRNKGNFPGRFSGRQFSNSRSEMNVSTLELGDSALYLCASSISNPDTQYFGPGTRLTVL.

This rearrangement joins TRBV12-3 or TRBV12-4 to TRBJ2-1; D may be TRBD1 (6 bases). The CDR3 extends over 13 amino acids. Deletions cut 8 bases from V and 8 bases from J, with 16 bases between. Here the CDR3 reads CASGLDHRDEQFF. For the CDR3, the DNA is TGTGCCAGCGGGCTAGATCACAGGGATGAGCAGTTCTTC.

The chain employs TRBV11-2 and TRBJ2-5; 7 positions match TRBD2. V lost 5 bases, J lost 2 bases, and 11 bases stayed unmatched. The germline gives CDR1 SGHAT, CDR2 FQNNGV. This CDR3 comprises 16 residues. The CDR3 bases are TGTGCCAGCAGCCCCCGATCTTCGGGGGGTCAAGAGACCCAGTACTTC. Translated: CASSPRSSGGQETQYF.

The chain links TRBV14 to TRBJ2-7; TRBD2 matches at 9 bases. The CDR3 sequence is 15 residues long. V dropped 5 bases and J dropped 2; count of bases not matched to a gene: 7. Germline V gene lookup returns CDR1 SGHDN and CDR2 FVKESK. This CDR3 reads CASSGRSGGTYEQYF. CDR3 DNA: TGTGCCAGCAGCGGTCGTAGCGGGGGTACCTACGAGCAGTACTTC.

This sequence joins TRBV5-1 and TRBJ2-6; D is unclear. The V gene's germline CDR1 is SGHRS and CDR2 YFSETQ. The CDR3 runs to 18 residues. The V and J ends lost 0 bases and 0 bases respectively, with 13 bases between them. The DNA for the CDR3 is TGCGCCAGCAGCTTGGCCGGCGGCGGATTCTCTGGGGCCAACGTCCTGACTTTC. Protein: CASSLAGGGFSGANVLTF.

The CDR3 loop is CASRRTGVLTDTEAFF. In DNA form, the CDR3 reads TGTGCCAGCAGGCGGACAGGGGTGTTAACGGACACTGAAGCTTTCTTT. The rearrangement joins TRBV2 to TRBJ1-1; 9 bases are a match to TRBD1. The J segment lost 3 bases and the V segment lost 6 bases, leaving 11 bases of the junction unmatched. CDR3 length equals 16 residues. Looked up from germline, CDR1 is SNHLY and CDR2 is FYNNEI.

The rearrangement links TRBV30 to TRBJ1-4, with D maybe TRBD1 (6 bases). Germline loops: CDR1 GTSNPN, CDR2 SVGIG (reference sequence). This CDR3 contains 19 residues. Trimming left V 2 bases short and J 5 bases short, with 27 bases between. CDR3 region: CAWSPPGHLWERRNEKLFF. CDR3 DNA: TGTGCCTGGAGTCCTCCGGGACACCTTTGGGAAAGGAGAAATGAAAAACTGTTTTTT.

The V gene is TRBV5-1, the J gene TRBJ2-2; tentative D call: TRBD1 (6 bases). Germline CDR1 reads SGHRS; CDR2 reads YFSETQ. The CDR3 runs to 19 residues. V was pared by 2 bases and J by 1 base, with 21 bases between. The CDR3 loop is CASSLFTGETGGNTGELFF. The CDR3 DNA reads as TGCGCCAGCAGCTTATTTACTGGGGAGACAGGCGGGAACACCGGGGAGCTGTTTTTT. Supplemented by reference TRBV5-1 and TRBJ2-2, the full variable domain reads KAGVTQTPRYLIKTRGQQVTLSCSPISGHRSVSWYQQTPGQGLQFLFEYFSETQRNKGNFPGRFSGRQFSNSRSEMNVSTLELGDSALYLCASSLFTGETGGNTGELFFGEGSRLTVL.

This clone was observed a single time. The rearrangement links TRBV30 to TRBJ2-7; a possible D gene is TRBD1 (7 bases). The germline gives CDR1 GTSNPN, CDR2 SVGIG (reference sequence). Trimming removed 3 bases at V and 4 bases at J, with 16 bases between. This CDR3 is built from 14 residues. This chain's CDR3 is CAWSQGGSLYEQYF. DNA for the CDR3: TGTGCCTGGAGCCAGGGGGGTTCTCTGTACGAGCAGTACTTC.

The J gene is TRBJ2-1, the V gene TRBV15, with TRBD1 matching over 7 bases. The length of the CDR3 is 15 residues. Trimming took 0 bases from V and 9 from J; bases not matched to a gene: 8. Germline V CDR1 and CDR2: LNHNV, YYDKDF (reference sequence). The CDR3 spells CATSRDLARQGEQFF. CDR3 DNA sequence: TGTGCCACCAGCAGAGATTTAGCCCGACAGGGTGAGCAGTTCTTC.

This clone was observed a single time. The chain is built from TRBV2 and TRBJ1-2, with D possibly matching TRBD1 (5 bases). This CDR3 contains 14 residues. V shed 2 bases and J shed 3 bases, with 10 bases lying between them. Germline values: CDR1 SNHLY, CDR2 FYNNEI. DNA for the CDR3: TGTGCCAGCAGTGAAAGTCGGGGGGACTATGGCTACACCTTC. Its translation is CASSESRGDYGYTF.

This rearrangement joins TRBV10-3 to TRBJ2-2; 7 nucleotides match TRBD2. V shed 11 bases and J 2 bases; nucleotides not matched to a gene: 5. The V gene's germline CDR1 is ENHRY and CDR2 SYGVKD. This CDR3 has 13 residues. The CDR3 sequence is CALRDYNTGELFF. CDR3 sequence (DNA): TGTGCCCTAAGGGACTACAACACCGGGGAGCTGTTTTTT.

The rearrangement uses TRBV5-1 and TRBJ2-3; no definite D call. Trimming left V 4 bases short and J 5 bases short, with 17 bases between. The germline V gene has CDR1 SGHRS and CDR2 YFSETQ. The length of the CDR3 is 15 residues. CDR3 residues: CASSQNRISGDTQYF. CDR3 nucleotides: TGCGCCAGCAGCCAAAACCGAATTTCGGGAGATACGCAGTATTTT.

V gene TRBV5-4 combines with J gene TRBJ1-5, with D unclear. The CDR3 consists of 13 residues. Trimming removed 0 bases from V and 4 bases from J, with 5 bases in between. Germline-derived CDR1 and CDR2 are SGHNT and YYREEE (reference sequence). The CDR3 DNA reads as TGTGCCAGCAGCTTGGACGAGAATCAGCCCCAGCATTTT. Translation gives CASSLDENQPQHF.

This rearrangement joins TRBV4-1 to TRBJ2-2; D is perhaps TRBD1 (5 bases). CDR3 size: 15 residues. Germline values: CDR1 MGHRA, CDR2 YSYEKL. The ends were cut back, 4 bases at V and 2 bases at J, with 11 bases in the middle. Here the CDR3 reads CASSRAGANTGELFF. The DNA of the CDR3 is TGCGCCAGCAGCCGAGCTGGGGCCAACACCGGGGAGCTGTTTTTT.

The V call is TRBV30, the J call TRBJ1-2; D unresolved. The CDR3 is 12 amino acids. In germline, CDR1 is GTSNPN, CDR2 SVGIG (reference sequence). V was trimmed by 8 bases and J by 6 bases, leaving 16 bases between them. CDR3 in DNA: TGTGCCATCAGCCGGGGTAAAAATGGCTACACCTTC. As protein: CAISRGKNGYTF.

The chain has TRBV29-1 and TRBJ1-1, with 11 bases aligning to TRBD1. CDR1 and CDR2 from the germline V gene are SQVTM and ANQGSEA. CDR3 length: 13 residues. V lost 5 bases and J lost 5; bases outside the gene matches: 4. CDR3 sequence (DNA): TGCAGCGTTCGGACAGGGGGCGAGACTGAAGCTTTCTTT. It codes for CSVRTGGETEAFF. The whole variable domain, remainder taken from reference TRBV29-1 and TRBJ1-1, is SAVISQKPSRDICQRGTSLTIQCQVDSQVTMMFWYRQQPGQSLTLIATANQGSEATYESGFVIDKFPISRPNLTFSTLTVSNMSPEDSSIYLCSVRTGGETEAFFGQGTRLTVV.

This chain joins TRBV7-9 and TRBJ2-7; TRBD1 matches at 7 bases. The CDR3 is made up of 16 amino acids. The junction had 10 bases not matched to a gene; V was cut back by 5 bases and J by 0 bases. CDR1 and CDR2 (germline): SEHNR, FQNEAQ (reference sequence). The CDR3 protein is CASSLTTGLSSYEQYF. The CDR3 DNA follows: TGTGCCAGCAGCCTAACGACAGGGTTGAGCTCCTACGAGCAGTACTTC.

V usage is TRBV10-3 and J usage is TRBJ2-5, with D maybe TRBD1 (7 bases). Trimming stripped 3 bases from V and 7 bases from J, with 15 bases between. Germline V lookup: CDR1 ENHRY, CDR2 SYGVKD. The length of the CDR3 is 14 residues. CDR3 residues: CAISDLTGTGTQYF. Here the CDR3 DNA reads TGTGCCATCAGTGACCTGACAGGGACTGGGACCCAGTACTTC.

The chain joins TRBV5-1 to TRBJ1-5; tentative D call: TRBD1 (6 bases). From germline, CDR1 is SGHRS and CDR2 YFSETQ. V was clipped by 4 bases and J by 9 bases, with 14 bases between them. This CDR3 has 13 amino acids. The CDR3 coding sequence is TGCGCCAGCAGCCTACAGGGTTCGCCGCCCCAGCATTTT. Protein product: CASSLQGSPPQHF.

CDR3 sequence: CASCVDRATEAFF. CDR3 nucleotides: TGCGCCAGCTGCGTGGACAGGGCCACTGAAGCTTTCTTT. The chain joins TRBV5-1 to TRBJ1-1; 8 bases are shared with TRBD1. The CDR3 has 13 amino acids. Germline assignment: CDR1 SGHRS and CDR2 YFSETQ. The V segment lost 7 bases and the J segment 4 bases; nucleotides outside the gene matches: 6.